What follows are 9 T cell receptor beta chains derived from one specimen sequenced in a study of beta chain features in type 1 diabetes. Every isolated RNA sample was fully reverse transcribed, so sequencing captured expressed TCRB transcripts. Here immunoSEQ multiplex PCR was the method, and the copy in TCRdb shows in-frame clones only, minus some. The data contain some 400,000 clones, approximately 15% of them singletons. Sequencing was carried out using naive CD4+ T cells from blood. These receptors came from a woman under 30 in good health.

This clone was counted a few times. V usage is TRBV29-1 and J usage is TRBJ2-3, with TRBD2 as a possible D gene (6 bases). This CDR3 has 14 amino acids. Germline values: CDR1 SQVTM, CDR2 ANQGSEA. V dropped 6 bases and J dropped 0 bases, with 13 bases sitting between them. In nucleotides, the CDR3 is TGCAGCGTGGCGACTGGAGGGAGCACAGATACGCAGTATTTT. Translation: CSVATGGSTDTQYF.

This clone came up a few times. This chain connects TRBV27 to TRBJ2-7; 9 positions match TRBD2. This CDR3 is built from 15 residues. Germline loops: CDR1 MNHEY, CDR2 SMNVEV (reference sequence). J gave up 3 bases and V 4 bases, and 7 bases lay outside the gene matches. CDR3 sequence reads: CASSSLSGSGYEQYF. CDR3 coding DNA: TGTGCCAGCAGTTCCCTTAGCGGGAGCGGCTACGAGCAGTACTTC.

This rearrangement joins TRBV29-1 to TRBJ1-1; a possible D gene is TRBD1 (5 bases). Deletions cut 0 bases from V and 9 bases from J, with 11 bases between. The CDR3 spans 12 residues. Germline values: CDR1 SQVTM, CDR2 ANQGSEA. The CDR3 region is CSVEEAGRQAFF. Here the CDR3 DNA reads TGCAGCGTTGAAGAGGCAGGGCGTCAAGCTTTCTTT.

This clone was counted between two and nine times. This rearrangement joins TRBV2 to TRBJ2-2, with a possible D match to TRBD2 (5 bases). Trimming stripped 5 bases from V and 3 bases from J, with 13 bases between. Germline loops: CDR1 SNHLY, CDR2 FYNNEI. The CDR3 loop spans 15 amino acids. The CDR3 region has the DNA TGTGCCAGCAGTCCGCGGACTCTATACACCGGGGAGCTGTTTTTT. It specifies CASSPRTLYTGELFF.

This clone has just a few counts. V and J are TRBV25-1 and TRBJ2-1, with D possibly matching TRBD2 (6 bases). The CDR3 extends over 12 amino acids. CDR1 MGHDK and CDR2 SYGVNS come from the germline V gene. V lost 2 bases to trimming and J lost 7 bases, with 6 bases between them. The chain's CDR3 is CASSERGNEQFF. In DNA, the CDR3 is TGTGCCAGCAGTGAACGGGGGAATGAGCAGTTCTTC.

This clone appeared a few times. J is TRBJ2-1 and V is TRBV4-2; TRBD2 matches at 9 bases. From germline, CDR1 is LGHNA and CDR2 YNFKEQ. V was clipped by 4 bases and J by 9 bases; unmatched bases: 13. CDR3 length: 16 amino acids. This CDR3 reads CASSPRGSGSVGEQFF. CDR3 nucleotides: TGTGCCAGCAGCCCTCGGGGTAGCGGGAGTGTGGGTGAGCAGTTCTTC.

This sequence joins TRBV4-1 and TRBJ2-1; TRBD2 matches at 8 bases. The CDR3 runs 16 residues. V was clipped by 0 bases and J by 6 bases; unmatched bases: 7. CDR1 is MGHRA and CDR2 is YSYEKL in the germline V gene. In nucleotides, the CDR3 is TGCGCCAGCAGCCAAGATAAGCTAGCGGGCGTCAATGAGCAGTTCTTC. It is translated as CASSQDKLAGVNEQFF.

The sample holds a few counts of this clone. The chain links TRBV4-2 to TRBJ2-1; 11 bases map to TRBD2. Germline V gene data show CDR1 as LGHNA and CDR2 as YNFKEQ. V shed 2 bases and J 3 bases; nucleotides not matched to a gene: 6. The CDR3 totals 17 residues. CDR3 residues: CASSQPSGTSGYNEQFF. CDR3 coding DNA: TGTGCCAGCAGCCAACCCTCAGGGACTAGCGGCTACAATGAGCAGTTCTTC.

V and J are TRBV7-9 and TRBJ2-1; no reliable D call. V was shortened by 5 bases and J by 4 bases, with 12 bases between the two germline ends. This CDR3 is 14 amino acids long. Germline V gene lookup returns CDR1 SEHNR and CDR2 FQNEAQ (reference sequence). The CDR3 bases are TGTGCCAGCAGCCCTCTGACGGAGTACAATGAGCAGTTCTTC. Residues: CASSPLTEYNEQFF.